The 18 T cell receptor beta chains listed next were all sequenced from one sample in a study of a mutant IDH1 vaccine in newly diagnosed glioma. No antigen has been identified for these receptors. Assay: immunoSEQ multiplex PCR; the TCRdb copy retains only in-frame clones and omits some. Among approximately 60,000 clones listed, 74% were seen once. Documented time point: week 35, safety follow-up. Each vaccine dose was 300 ug of mutant IDH1 20-mer peptide, with topical imiquimod. Here the sequenced sample was PBMCs, taken from a glioma patient whose treatment included an IDH1 peptide vaccine. Receptor source: a man aged 45-65 years with glioma.

The V gene is TRBV13, the J gene TRBJ2-2, with D maybe TRBD2 (7 bases). V was trimmed by 8 bases and J by 3 bases, leaving 10 bases between them. The V gene's germline CDR1 is PRHDT and CDR2 FYEKMQ (reference sequence). There are 13 residues in the CDR3. CDR3 in DNA: TGTGCCAGCGGGGGGGCCCACACCGGGGAGCTGTTTTTT. This encodes CASGGAHTGELFF. The full variable domain, in which reference TRBV13 and TRBJ2-2 provide the parts outside the CDR3, is AAGVIQSPRHLIKEKRETATLKCYPIPRHDTVYWYQQGPGQDPQFLISFYEKMQSDKGSIPDRFSAQQFSDYHSELNMSSLELGDSALYFCASGGAHTGELFFGEGSRLTVL.

This chain uses TRBV25-1 with TRBJ2-4; 10 bases agree with TRBD1. The ends lost 2 bases at V and 11 bases at J; junction bases unmatched: 6. The CDR3 sequence is 14 residues long. Germline CDR1 is MGHDK and CDR2 is SYGVNS. This CDR3 is CASSEGGDRGVQYF. Here the CDR3 DNA reads TGTGCCAGCAGTGAAGGAGGGGACAGGGGAGTTCAGTACTTC.

This clone was seen only a few times. The chain combines TRBV7-9 with TRBJ1-2; tentatively, D is TRBD1 (5 bases). From germline, CDR1 is SEHNR and CDR2 FQNEAQ (reference sequence). Trimming cost V 5 bases and J 8 bases, with 21 bases left between them. This CDR3 has 15 amino acids. The CDR3 region has the DNA TGTGCCAGCAGCGATGAGGGAGGGGCAGACGGCGGCTACACCTTC. Encoded protein: CASSDEGGADGGYTF.

The chain uses TRBV23-1 and TRBJ2-7, with D possibly being TRBD1 (7 bases). TRBV23-1 carries the ORF label, with uncertain function. Trimming removed 4 bases from V and 7 bases from J, with 8 bases in between. The CDR3 contains 11 residues. The DNA of the CDR3 is TGCGCCAGCAGTCCAGGGGGGGAGCAGTACTTC. Its translation is CASSPGGEQYF.

J is TRBJ2-7 and V is TRBV18; TRBD2 is a possible D gene (6 bases). Germline assignment: CDR1 KGHSH and CDR2 LQKENI. The CDR3 consists of 14 residues. V dropped 3 bases and J dropped 6 bases, with 15 bases sitting between them. The CDR3, as DNA: TGTGCCAGCTCACCCGTTGGCGGGGCGTCCGAGCAGTACTTC. This encodes CASSPVGGASEQYF.

The chain employs TRBV7-9 and TRBJ1-4; the D gene is possibly TRBD1 (6 bases). Trimming took off 5 bases at V and 8 bases at J, with 18 bases between the two ends. The germline V gene has CDR1 SEHNR and CDR2 FQNEAQ (reference sequence). The CDR3 has 15 residues. As DNA, the CDR3 is TGTGCCAGCAGCCTTCAACAGGGTCGGGGAGAAAAACTGTTTTTT. Translating it yields CASSLQQGRGEKLFF. Combining the CDR3 with reference TRBV7-9 and TRBJ1-4 gives the whole variable domain DTGVSQNPRHKITKRGQNVTFRCDPISEHNRLYWYRQTLGQGPEFLTYFQNEAQLEKSRLLSDRFSAERPKGSFSTLEIQRTEQGDSAMYLCASSLQQGRGEKLFFGSGTQLSVL.

The V call is TRBV19, the J call TRBJ2-7, with a weak D call TRBD1 (7 bases). V was clipped by 6 bases and J by 7 bases, with 22 bases between them. There are 15 residues in the CDR3. From germline, CDR1 is LNHDA and CDR2 SQIVND (reference sequence). The CDR3 sequence: CASSPLGGQLSEQYF. The CDR3 DNA reads TGTGCCAGTAGCCCCCTGGGGGGACAGCTCTCTGAGCAGTACTTC.

The V call is TRBV5-6, the J call TRBJ1-2; 7 bases fit TRBD1. The CDR3 length is 14 residues. Germline values: CDR1 SGHDT, CDR2 YYEEEE. V lost 6 bases and J lost 4; bases outside the gene matches: 9. This chain's CDR3 is CASIPRGRSYGYTF. For the CDR3, the DNA is TGTGCCAGCATTCCTAGGGGGCGCAGCTATGGCTACACCTTC.

This clone turned up a few times. CDR3 nucleotides: TGTGCCAGCAGCGTACGGGGTTCTGGAAACACCATATATTTT. Translating it yields CASSVRGSGNTIYF. The V call is TRBV9, the J call TRBJ1-3; D unresolved. V lost 1 base and J lost 1, with 6 bases in between. The CDR3 spans 14 residues. Per germline, CDR1 SGDLS and CDR2 YYNGEE. Full variable domain (rest looked up from reference TRBV9 and TRBJ1-3): DSGVTQTPKHLITATGQRVTLRCSPRSGDLSVYWYQQSLDQGLQFLIQYYNGEERAKGNILERFSAQQFPDLHSELNLSSLELGDSALYFCASSVRGSGNTIYFGEGSWLTVV.

The V and J genes are TRBV6-6 and TRBJ2-3; D is ambiguous. This CDR3 has 12 amino acids. Germline V lookup: CDR1 MNHNY, CDR2 SVGAGI (reference sequence). V dropped 6 bases and J dropped 8 bases, with 12 bases sitting between them. Written as DNA, the CDR3 is TGTGCCAGCAGCCCCCCTAAGGCTACGCAGTATTTT. The encoded protein is CASSPPKATQYF.

This rearrangement joins TRBV6-6 to TRBJ1-1; D unresolved. The V gene lost 0 bases and the J gene lost 3 bases, with 11 bases spanning the gap. Germline values: CDR1 MNHNY, CDR2 SVGAGI (reference sequence). The CDR3 covers 15 residues. Written as DNA, the CDR3 is TGTGCCAGCAGTTACTCGAGTAGGGTTTACACTGAAGCTTTCTTT. It specifies CASSYSSRVYTEAFF.

The chain is built from TRBV19 and TRBJ1-2, with D unclear. The CDR3 length is 14 residues. Germline assignment: CDR1 LNHDA and CDR2 SQIVND (reference sequence). The V and J ends lost 2 bases and 1 base respectively, with 8 bases between them. The CDR3 here is CASSIPGNNYGYTF. CDR3 in DNA: TGTGCCAGTAGTATACCAGGAAATAACTATGGCTACACCTTC.

The rearrangement uses TRBV10-3 and TRBJ1-5; 8 nucleotides line up with TRBD1. The CDR3 length is 16 residues. Germline CDR1 ENHRY, CDR2 SYGVKD. Germline trimming cut 3 bases from V and 4 bases from J; bases unmatched to any gene: 8. CDR3 sequence: CAISDSARGQNQPQHF. Here the CDR3 DNA reads TGTGCCATCAGTGATTCCGCCAGGGGGCAAAATCAGCCCCAGCATTTT.

This clone was picked up a small number of times. The CDR3: CAWSVTGEGYTF. The CDR3, as DNA: TGTGCCTGGAGTGTGACTGGGGAAGGCTACACCTTC. V gene TRBV30 combines with J gene TRBJ1-2; no clear D. CDR1 and CDR2 (germline): GTSNPN, SVGIG (reference sequence). The CDR3 sequence is 12 residues long. Trimming left V 0 bases short and J 8 bases short, with 10 bases between.

Only one count was recorded for this clone. This sequence joins TRBV4-1 and TRBJ2-2; the D is unclear. The CDR3 runs 15 residues. V gave up 0 bases and J gave up 3 bases, with 8 bases separating them. Germline V gene sequence: CDR1 MGHRA, CDR2 YSYEKL. Here the CDR3 reads CASSQEARYTGELFF. CDR3 coding DNA: TGCGCCAGCAGCCAAGAGGCGCGGTACACCGGGGAGCTGTTTTTT.

The V call is TRBV6-5, the J call TRBJ2-3; 9 bases map to TRBD2. Germline CDR1 reads MNHEY; CDR2 reads SVGAGI. The CDR3 length is 15 residues. Losses at the gene ends were 5 bases for V and 0 bases for J; bases not matched to a gene: 3. CDR3 sequence: CASSPSGASTDTQYF. The CDR3 nucleotides read TGTGCCAGCAGTCCTAGCGGGGCTAGCACAGATACGCAGTATTTT.

This clone was seen once. The genes are TRBV27 and TRBJ1-2; 9 bases map to TRBD1. The CDR3 consists of 12 residues. Germline assignment: CDR1 MNHEY and CDR2 SMNVEV (reference sequence). V shed 6 bases, J shed 8 bases, and the junction held 4 bases outside the gene matches. The CDR3 is CASSTGGQGYTF. The CDR3 DNA reads TGTGCCAGCAGCACAGGGGGCCAGGGCTACACCTTC.

The chain uses TRBV9 and TRBJ2-3; 9 bases map to TRBD2. The CDR3 is made up of 14 amino acids. With V trimmed by 3 bases and J by 4 bases, 3 bases remained unmatched. The germline V gene has CDR1 SGDLS and CDR2 YYNGEE. The CDR3: CASSESGGPDTQYF. The CDR3 DNA reads TGTGCCAGCAGCGAGAGCGGGGGGCCAGATACGCAGTATTTT.